This section outlines one T cell receptor (beta chain) sequence together with its context. Its specificity is unknown. This record belongs to a study of cytomegalovirus exposure and HLA in healthy donors. Points from the study as a whole: In the analysis, some V segments, TRBV6-2 and TRBV6-3 included, were excluded as indistinguishable. Later analysis showed most CMV-associated TCR beta chains appearing HLA-restricted.

This CDR3 comprises 13 residues. The germline V and J ends were trimmed by 2 bases and 7 bases, with 10 bases remaining between them. The V gene's germline CDR1 is LGHNA and CDR2 YSLEER. The PCR was carried out with 60 Vbeta primers and 13 Jbeta primers. Sequencing was performed with immunoSEQ multiplex PCR; in TCRdb, only in-frame clones are kept and a portion is missing. Among approximately 160,000 clones listed, roughly 84% were seen once. This rearrangement joins TRBV4-3 to TRBJ2-3; tentative D call: TRBD1 (6 bases). This clonotype originated in a male donor in good health and CMV-seronegative. Material: PBMCs. The CDR3, as DNA: TGCGCCAGCAGCCAATCACAGGGACATACGCAGTATTTT. Translated: CASSQSQGHTQYF.